This T cell receptor beta chain was captured in a study of CD8+ T cells in alopecia areata. Germline V gene sequence: CDR1 SQVTM, CDR2 ANQGSEA. The CDR3 is 13 amino acids. Deletions cut 1 base from V and 6 bases from J, with 12 bases between. Regarding treatment: oral pan-JAK inhibitor, 5-10 mg twice daily. RNA extraction was followed by reverse transcription into cDNA, which acted as the sequencing template. The table came from immunoSEQ multiplex PCR; TCRdb's copy has only in-frame clones and leaves some out. This sample yields 160,000 or so clones, of which around 71% are seen a single time; 0.75% to 0.95% belongs to the top ten.

The sequence was obtained from a human donor with alopecia areata. The rearrangement uses TRBV29-1 and TRBJ1-2; D is possibly TRBD1 (5 bases). The sequences come from CD4+ T cells sorted from blood, collected at week 4, from a patient treated with tofacitinib. The chain's CDR3 is CSVEGQTMNGYTF. As DNA, the CDR3 is TGCAGCGTTGAAGGACAGACAATGAATGGCTACACCTTC. Looking up the rest from reference TRBV29-1 and TRBJ1-2 gives the full variable domain: SAVISQKPSRDICQRGTSLTIQCQVDSQVTMMFWYRQQPGQSLTLIATANQGSEATYESGFVIDKFPISRPNLTFSTLTVSNMSPEDSSIYLCSVEGQTMNGYTFGSGTRLTVV.